These T cell receptor beta chains were read from a single sample in a study of shared clonotypes between healthy human individuals. Repertoires were generated with immunoSEQ multiplex PCR, while TCRdb's copy carries only in-frame clones and drops some. The sample includes roughly 650,000 clones, roughly 95% of them seen just once. The source material was naive CD8+ T cells sorted from blood. These TCRs come from a woman aged 25 to 39 in good health. Both conserved end residues are part of each CDR3. Fields, in order: clone size, V gene, J gene, D gene, CDR3 DNA, CDR3 protein. A D gene is named only where the DNA matches it firmly. Size is omitted from some rows. Given values are once, few, many or a class for expanded clones.

-	TRBV27	TRBJ1-5	-	TGTGCCAGCAGTTTATCAGCATATAGCAATCAGCCCCAGCATTTT	CASSLSAYSNQPQHF
-	TRBV5-1	TRBJ2-7	-	TGCGCCAGCAGCTTGTGGGACCAACTCTCCTACGAGCAGTACTTC	CASSLWDQLSYEQYF
-	TRBV15	TRBJ2-1	TRBD1	TGTGCCACCAGCAGGGGGACAGGGGGCTACGTAAATGAGCAGTTCTTC	CATSRGTGGYVNEQFF
-	TRBV2	TRBJ2-7	-	TGTGCCAGCAGCCTACTAGTAAACGAGCAGTACTTC	CASSLLVNEQYF
once	TRBV10-1	TRBJ1-1	-	TGCGCCAGCAGTGATTCAGGGAGAGCTTTCTTT	CASSDSGRAFF
-	TRBV19	TRBJ2-1	-	TGTGCCAGTAGTATTTTAGAGAGCGGATACAATGAGCAGTTCTTC	CASSILESGYNEQFF
-	TRBV28	TRBJ2-1	-	TGTGCCAGCAGTTTAGCGGGGAACTACAATGAGCAGTTCTTC	CASSLAGNYNEQFF
-	TRBV18	TRBJ1-2	-	TGTGCCAGCTCACCCTCAGACTCAGACAGGAGAGATGGCTACACCTTC	CASSPSDSDRRDGYTF
-	TRBV2	TRBJ2-1	TRBD2	TGTGCCAGCAGTGAAATTGCGAGCGGGAGCTCCTACAATGAGCAGTTCTTC	CASSEIASGSSYNEQFF
-	TRBV5-1	TRBJ2-3	-	TGCGCCAGCAGCTTGGATAACGGGAGTGGGACAGATACGCAGTATTTT	CASSLDNGSGTDTQYF
few	TRBV10-3	TRBJ2-2	TRBD1	TGTGCCATCAGTTCGGACAGGGGGAACACCGGGGAGCTGTTTTTT	CAISSDRGNTGELFF
-	TRBV7-8	TRBJ2-5	-	TGTGCCAGCAGCCCTCGGTTGGCCTCAGGAGAGCAGTACTTC	CASSPRLASGEQYF
-	TRBV6-1	TRBJ2-1	-	TGTGCCAGCTACGTACGTGTTACGGATGAGCAGTTCTTC	CASYVRVTDEQFF
-	TRBV29-1	TRBJ2-7	-	TGCAGCGTCTCCCACGGGGCAAGGGAGCAGTACTTC	CSVSHGAREQYF
-	TRBV15	TRBJ1-2	-	TGTGCCACCAGCAGAGCTCGCTGGACCGGCTACACCTTC	CATSRARWTGYTF
-	TRBV7-9	TRBJ2-1	TRBD1	TGTGCCAGCAGCAACCGGGACAGGGGTTACAATGAGCAGTTCTTC	CASSNRDRGYNEQFF
-	TRBV27	TRBJ2-7	TRBD2	TGTGCCAGCAGCCCGGGGGGAGCTTCTAGCTACGAGCAGTACTTC	CASSPGGASSYEQYF
-	TRBV11-2	TRBJ1-5	-	TGTGCCAGCAGCTTAGCATGGGGACCCAATCAGCCCCAGCATTTT	CASSLAWGPNQPQHF
-	TRBV7-6	TRBJ2-5	TRBD2	TGTGCCAGCAGCTTTACCCCGGGACTAGCGGGCGTAGAGACCCAGTACTTC	CASSFTPGLAGVETQYF
-	TRBV5-6	TRBJ1-5	-	TGTGCCAGCAGCGCCGGGACGGACGATCAGCCCCAGCATTTT	CASSAGTDDQPQHF
-	TRBV19	TRBJ1-5	-	TGTGCCAGTAGTATACAGGGGCCGTGGCAGCCCCAGCATTTT	CASSIQGPWQPQHF
-	TRBV14	TRBJ2-3	-	TGTGCCAGCAGCCAAGTGATAGATACGCAGTATTTT	CASSQVIDTQYF
-	TRBV28	TRBJ2-1	-	TGTGCCAGCAGTTTCAGGGTCCCCTACAATGAGCAGTTCTTC	CASSFRVPYNEQFF
-	TRBV4-1	TRBJ1-3	-	TGCGCCAGCAGCCAAGGACGAGGGTCGCGAAACACCATATATTTT	CASSQGRGSRNTIYF